Below are 14 T cell receptor beta chains sequenced from a single sample in a study of T cell repertoires in cytomegalovirus infection. TCRdb reprocessed the reads via MiXCR and lists one record per CDR3 protein. The sample lists 480,000 or so distinct CDR3 sequences; 10% to 12% were seen once. The specimen was PBMCs. The receptors here all came from a human donor in good health (CMV status not recorded). Some clones in this sample may be carry-over from other donors' samples.

In this sample, this clonotype turned up once. The V call is TRBV24-1, the J call TRBJ2-3; weak D call: TRBD1 (5 bases). CDR3 length: 14 amino acids. Deletions cut 4 bases from V and 0 bases from J, with 7 bases between. Germline V lookup: CDR1 KGHDR, CDR2 SFDVKD. CDR3 protein: CATSEKGSTDTQYF. DNA of the CDR3: TGTGCCACCAGTGAAAAGGGGAGCACAGATACGCAGTATTTT.

Many counts were recorded for this clonotype. This sequence joins TRBV7-2 and TRBJ2-2; D gene ambiguous. V was shortened by 7 bases and J by 3 bases, with 3 bases between the two germline ends. The CDR3 consists of 11 residues. Germline CDR1 SGHTA, CDR2 FQGNSA. The CDR3 loop is CASTYTGELFF. The CDR3 DNA is TGTGCCAGCACCTACACCGGGGAGCTGTTTTTT. Drawing the rest from reference TRBV7-2 and TRBJ2-2, the complete variable domain is GAGVSQSPSNKVTEKGKDVELRCDPISGHTALYWYRQSLGQGLEFLIYFQGNSAPDKSGLPSDRFSAERTGGSVSTLTIQRTQQEDSAVYLCASTYTGELFFGEGSRLTVL.

The chain combines TRBV5-1 with TRBJ2-3; possible D gene TRBD2, 7 bases. Looked up from germline, CDR1 is SGHRS and CDR2 is YFSETQ. V was pared by 1 base and J by 2 bases, with 14 bases between. This CDR3 contains 16 residues. CDR3 sequence: CASSLNAGAVTDTQYF. The CDR3 nucleotides are TGCGCCAGCAGCTTGAATGCGGGGGCCGTCACAGATACGCAGTATTTT.

This clonotype was counted once. The rearrangement joins TRBV6-1 to TRBJ1-1; 9 nucleotides match TRBD1. Trimming removed 7 bases from V and 2 bases from J; junction bases left unmatched: 5. Germline CDR1 and CDR2: MNHNS and SASEGT. This CDR3 has 14 amino acids. CDR3 coding DNA: TGTGCCAGCACCTGGGACAGGGCCAACACTGAAGCTTTCTTT. Amino acid sequence: CASTWDRANTEAFF.

There are a few counts of this clonotype. This could be a read error, since a much larger clone is one nucleotide away. The V call is TRBV7-6, the J call TRBJ1-2; a weak D match, TRBD1 (6 bases). This CDR3 is built from 13 residues. Per germline, CDR1 SGHVS and CDR2 FNYEAQ. The CDR3 reads CAGSYHQGYGYTF. CDR3 sequence (DNA): TGTGCCGGCAGCTACCACCAGGGGTATGGCTACACCTTC.

The chain is built from TRBV20-1 and TRBJ2-5, with D perhaps TRBD2 (5 bases). Germline V CDR1 and CDR2: DFQATT, SNEGSKA (reference sequence). This CDR3 spans 14 amino acids. Trimming pared 4 bases from V and 4 bases from J, leaving 16 bases between. CDR3 sequence reads: CSATDQIGGETQYF. CDR3 DNA: TGCAGTGCTACCGACCAGATAGGAGGAGAGACCCAGTACTTC.

This clonotype was found many times. The chain has TRBV19 and TRBJ1-1; 8 bases match TRBD1. Looked up from germline, CDR1 is LNHDA and CDR2 is SQIVND (reference sequence). V lost 0 bases, J lost 4 bases, and 1 base stayed unmatched. The CDR3 runs 14 residues. The CDR3 region is CASSIDRGLTEAFF. The CDR3 region has the DNA TGTGCCAGTAGTATAGACAGGGGGCTCACTGAAGCTTTCTTT.

This clonotype was picked up many times. The CDR3 protein is CAISGNSEDTGELFF. The DNA of the CDR3 is TGTGCCATCAGTGGGAACAGTGAGGACACCGGGGAGCTGTTTTTT. The J gene is TRBJ2-2, the V gene TRBV10-3, with unresolved D. This CDR3 spans 15 amino acids. CDR1 and CDR2 (germline): ENHRY, SYGVKD. Between the trimmed V and J ends, which lost 4 bases and 3 bases, there was a span of 12 bases.

This clonotype was seen a handful of times. This sequence joins TRBV20-1 and TRBJ2-5; 7 bases fit TRBD2. V lost 2 bases to trimming and J lost 5 bases; unmatched junction nucleotides: 8. The germline V gene encodes CDR1 DFQATT and CDR2 SNEGSKA (reference sequence). The CDR3 contains 14 residues. CDR3 bases: TGCAGTGCTAGACCGGGACTAAGCCAGGAGACCCAGTACTTC. It is translated as CSARPGLSQETQYF.

This clonotype was recorded at least ten times. The V and J genes are TRBV28 and TRBJ2-4, with D perhaps given as TRBD1 or TRBD2 (5 bases each). CDR1 is MDHEN and CDR2 is SYDVKM in the germline V gene. Trimming took 4 bases from V and 3 from J, leaving 16 bases between them. This CDR3 has 16 residues. CDR3 DNA: TGTGCCAGCAGTTCACTCGGGGCAGCCGTCAAAAACATTCAGTACTTC. It translates to CASSSLGAAVKNIQYF.

This clonotype was observed a few times. This chain connects TRBV12-3 or TRBV12-4 to TRBJ2-1, with 14 bases aligning to TRBD2. The CDR3 extends over 15 amino acids. With 8 bases clipped from V and 8 bases from J, the junction kept 8 bases outside the gene matches. CDR3 region: CASETGTSGSHEQFF. CDR3 in DNA: TGTGCCAGCGAAACCGGGACTAGCGGGAGCCATGAGCAGTTCTTC.

This clonotype showed up just a few times. The chain recombines TRBV14 with TRBJ1-6; D is perhaps TRBD1 (6 bases). Germline CDR1 and CDR2: SGHDN and FVKESK. With 4 bases removed from V and 5 bases from J, the gap between germline ends came to 12 bases. The CDR3 is 15 residues long. The CDR3 DNA reads as TGTGCCAGCAGCCCTCGGACAGTAAATAATTCACCCCTCCACTTT. Translating gives CASSPRTVNNSPLHF. The full variable domain, its missing parts supplied by reference TRBV14 and TRBJ1-6, is EAGVTQFPSHSVIEKGQTVTLRCDPISGHDNLYWYRRVMGKEIKFLLHFVKESKQDESGMPNNRFLAERTGGTYSTLKVQPAELEDSGVYFCASSPRTVNNSPLHFGNGTRLTVT.

At least ten counts were recorded for this clonotype. The chain couples TRBV11-3 to TRBJ2-5; perhaps TRBD2 as D (6 bases). V was trimmed by 5 bases and J by 0 bases, leaving 10 bases between them. This CDR3 is built from 14 residues. Germline V lookup: CDR1 SGHNT, CDR2 YENEEA. The DNA for the CDR3 is TGTGCCAGCAGCCTTCGGGGGTACCAAGAGACCCAGTACTTC. It specifies CASSLRGYQETQYF.

This chain uses TRBV3-1 with TRBJ2-1; 10 bases line up with TRBD1. V lost 3 bases and J lost 7; bases outside the gene matches: 9. Germline CDR1 and CDR2: LGHDT and YNNKEL (reference sequence). This CDR3 contains 16 residues. The CDR3 sequence: CASSHSDRGLRNEQFF. The CDR3 DNA reads as TGTGCCAGCAGCCACTCGGACAGGGGGTTAAGGAATGAGCAGTTCTTC.